These T cell receptor beta chains were read from a single sample in a study of cytomegalovirus exposure and HLA in healthy donors. Only in-frame clones appear in the TCRdb table, and some are missing; sequencing was by immunoSEQ multiplex PCR. The data contain roughly 80,000 clones, about three quarters of them singletons. Sequencing used PBMCs. All receptors come from a man aged 50 to 60 in good health and CMV-seropositive. Both conserved end residues are trimmed from each CDR3.

TRBJ1-4	TRBV19	ASSTAGGSDEKLF
TRBJ1-1	TRBV6-5	ASSSLRRRTEAF
TRBJ2-7	TRBV5-1	ASSTNPGQVYEQY
TRBJ2-7	TRBV5-4	ASRAAGVGEQY
TRBJ2-3	TRBV11-3	ASSLPGLAGGTQY
TRBJ2-6	TRBV13	ASSLDRVVGANVLT
TRBJ2-1	TRBV6-1	ASRGRGYNEQF
TRBJ2-5	TRBV11-3	ASSLGGEGTQY
TRBJ1-1	TRBV11-3	ASSKTQNNGAF
TRBJ1-2	TRBV4-1	ASSQEGTALNYGYT
TRBJ2-7	TRBV11-1	ASSLDRGSYEQY
TRBJ2-2	TRBV5-1	ASSLAGIDTGELF
TRBJ2-5	TRBV19	ASNQGVTQETQY
TRBJ2-4	TRBV9	ASSVVGTIGAKNIQY
TRBJ2-1	TRBV5-1	ASSAVAGAYNEQF
TRBJ2-7	TRBV30	AWRNSGSSYEQY
TRBJ2-3	TRBV7-9	ASSPDSWAGGRPDTQY
TRBJ2-1	TRBV11-3	ASSSRLAGRDEQF
TRBJ2-2	TRBV7-8	ASSAGQGNTGELF
TRBJ1-4	TRBV21-1	ASSKVASLLF
TRBJ2-3	TRBV7-2	ASSSPPTSGAVSTDTQY
TRBJ2-3	TRBV27	ASSRGKGPDTQY
TRBJ2-2	TRBV4-2	ASSQDLNTGELF